One sample yielded the 23 T cell receptor beta chains listed below, sequenced in a study of blood T cell repertoires in COVID-19. The data were produced by immunoSEQ multiplex PCR, yet TCRdb's version contains in-frame clones alone and is incomplete. This sample has around 250,000 clones, with about 88% found just once. Sequenced: PBMCs or T cells enriched from blood (not recorded which). The receptors here all came from a woman aged 50 to 60 who had recovered from COVID-19.

The V call is TRBV4-3, the J call TRBJ2-3; the match to TRBD1 covers 7 bases. Germline lookup yields CDR1 LGHNA and CDR2 YSLEER. The CDR3 has 14 residues. The junction had 5 bases not matched to a gene; V was cut back by 4 bases and J by 4 bases. The CDR3 is CASSLSDRADTQYF. The CDR3 DNA reads as TGCGCCAGCAGCCTCAGCGACAGGGCAGATACGCAGTATTTT.

V gene TRBV4-1 combines with J gene TRBJ1-6, with D hard to call. The CDR3 sequence is 15 residues long. The V and J ends lost 2 bases and 5 bases respectively, with 10 bases between them. Germline V gene lookup returns CDR1 MGHRA and CDR2 YSYEKL. This CDR3 reads CASSQFYGNNSPLHF. CDR3 DNA: TGCGCCAGCAGCCAATTTTACGGTAATAATTCACCCCTCCACTTT.

The V call is TRBV29-1, the J call TRBJ2-3, with D maybe TRBD2 (5 bases). This CDR3 is built from 14 residues. Germline V gene lookup returns CDR1 SQVTM and CDR2 ANQGSEA. The CDR3 reads CGAYGERSTDTQYF. In DNA form, the CDR3 reads TGCGGTGCATATGGGGAGAGAAGCACAGATACGCAGTATTTT.

This sequence joins TRBV19 and TRBJ1-5; weak D call: TRBD1 (5 bases). Trimming pared 9 bases from V and 4 bases from J, leaving 16 bases between. Per germline, CDR1 LNHDA and CDR2 SQIVND (reference sequence). The CDR3 extends over 14 amino acids. Here the CDR3 reads CASQWRGDNQPQHF. CDR3 DNA sequence: TGTGCCAGCCAATGGCGGGGGGATAATCAGCCCCAGCATTTT.

This clone has a single count. The gene calls are TRBV30 and TRBJ1-6, with 9 bases fitting TRBD1. Per the germline V gene, CDR1 is GTSNPN and CDR2 is SVGIG (reference sequence). The V and J ends lost 5 bases and 7 bases, in that order; junction bases with no gene match: 0. The CDR3 runs to 12 residues. The CDR3 region has the DNA TGTGCCTGGGACAGGGGGAATTCACCCCTCCACTTT. Amino acid sequence: CAWDRGNSPLHF.

The rearrangement joins TRBV6-5 to TRBJ1-2; tentative D call: TRBD1 (6 bases). This CDR3 spans 16 amino acids. Deletions cut 0 bases from V and 8 bases from J, with 19 bases between. Per the germline V gene, CDR1 is MNHEY and CDR2 is SVGAGI. CDR3 DNA sequence: TGTGCCAGCAGTTACTCGACGTCTGGGGGCCAAGGGGGCTACACCTTC. Translation gives CASSYSTSGGQGGYTF.

J is TRBJ2-5 and V is TRBV18; the match to TRBD1 covers 7 bases. The V gene's germline CDR1 is KGHSH and CDR2 LQKENI. V lost 5 bases and J lost 2; bases outside the gene matches: 5. This CDR3 has 14 residues. CDR3: CASSRQGSQETQYF. The CDR3, as DNA: TGTGCCAGCTCAAGACAGGGCTCTCAAGAGACCCAGTACTTC.

This clone was seen only once. The J gene is TRBJ2-2, the V gene TRBV7-3; the match to TRBD2 covers 7 bases. CDR1 and CDR2 from the germline V gene are SGHTA and FQGTGA. The CDR3 has 16 residues. The V gene end was trimmed by 4 bases and the J gene end by 2 bases; junction bases not matched to a gene: 7. CDR3 sequence: CASSSPGTKNTGELFF. In DNA form, the CDR3 reads TGTGCCAGCAGCTCCCCCGGGACTAAAAACACCGGGGAGCTGTTTTTT.

This clone has only one observation. V and J are TRBV11-2 and TRBJ2-2, with TRBD1 matching 9 bases. The CDR3 loop spans 18 amino acids. V dropped 0 bases and J dropped 4; count of bases not matched to a gene: 9. Germline V gene data show CDR1 as SGHAT and CDR2 as FQNNGV. The CDR3 protein is CASSLETGTGYPTGELFF. DNA for the CDR3: TGTGCCAGCAGCTTAGAGACGGGGACAGGGTATCCCACCGGGGAGCTGTTTTTT.

V is TRBV18 and J is TRBJ2-5; D is undetermined. CDR3 length: 13 amino acids. Germline V CDR1 and CDR2: KGHSH, LQKENI. V gave up 3 bases and J gave up 5 bases, with 10 bases separating them. As DNA, the CDR3 is TGTGCCAGCTCACCGCTAAGTTGGGAGACCCAGTACTTC. The encoded protein is CASSPLSWETQYF.

The genes are TRBV30 and TRBJ1-5, with D maybe TRBD1 (5 bases). Germline CDR1 is GTSNPN and CDR2 is SVGIG (reference sequence). Trimming removed 0 bases from V and 4 bases from J, with 7 bases in between. This CDR3 spans 13 amino acids. The CDR3 protein is CAWSVGGNQPQHF. The CDR3 nucleotides are TGTGCCTGGAGTGTGGGGGGGAATCAGCCCCAGCATTTT. Looking up the rest from reference TRBV30 and TRBJ1-5 gives the full variable domain: SQTIHQWPATLVQPVGSPLSLECTVEGTSNPNLYWYRQAAGRGLQLLFYSVGIGQISSEVPQNLSASRPQDRQFILSSKKLLLSDSGFYLCAWSVGGNQPQHFGDGTRLSIL.

The rearrangement links TRBV27 to TRBJ2-2; the D gene is possibly TRBD2 (5 bases). Germline V gene lookup returns CDR1 MNHEY and CDR2 SMNVEV (reference sequence). The CDR3 runs to 12 residues. Trimming took off 6 bases at V and 8 bases at J, with 10 bases between the two ends. As DNA, the CDR3 is TGTGCCAGCAGCCCGACGGGGGGGGAGCTGTTTTTT. This translates into CASSPTGGELFF.

This clone has just one count. This chain uses TRBV24-1 with TRBJ2-1; weak D call: TRBD2 (5 bases). The CDR3 spans 16 residues. The germline gives CDR1 KGHDR, CDR2 SFDVKD. The V gene lost 6 bases and the J gene lost 1 base, with 15 bases spanning the gap. CDR3 coding DNA: TGTGCCACCAGTCCAAGAGCGGAGAAGTCCTACAATGAGCAGTTCTTC. This gives the protein CATSPRAEKSYNEQFF.

The genes are TRBV7-2 and TRBJ1-2; 8 bases map to TRBD1. V dropped 2 bases and J dropped 6; count of bases not matched to a gene: 5. The CDR3 spans 14 residues. The germline gives CDR1 SGHTA, CDR2 FQGNSA. The CDR3 region has the DNA TGTGCCAGCAGCTTACGCGACAGGGGACATGGCTACACCTTC. The encoded protein is CASSLRDRGHGYTF.

This chain uses TRBV19 with TRBJ2-7; a weak D match, TRBD1 (5 bases). CDR1 is LNHDA, CDR2 SQIVND, per germline (reference sequence). Between the trimmed V and J ends, which lost 1 base and 3 bases, there was a span of 10 bases. This CDR3 has 14 amino acids. CDR3 in DNA: TGTGCCAGTAGTATAGCCAGGGAAAACTACGAGCAGTACTTC. Protein sequence: CASSIARENYEQYF.

The gene calls are TRBV9 and TRBJ1-1, with TRBD1 identical over 9 bases. Germline V gene lookup returns CDR1 SGDLS and CDR2 YYNGEE. This CDR3 has 16 residues. The V and J ends lost 0 bases and 4 bases, in that order; junction bases with no gene match: 7. The CDR3 coding sequence is TGTGCCAGCAGCGTAGAGGACAGGGGTTCGAGCACTGAAGCTTTCTTT. Its protein product is CASSVEDRGSSTEAFF.

This clone was picked up one time. This chain links TRBV7-2 with TRBJ1-5, with TRBD1 as a possible D gene (5 bases). V lost 5 bases to trimming and J lost 6 bases, with 11 bases between them. The CDR3 loop spans 13 amino acids. Germline-derived CDR1 and CDR2 are SGHTA and FQGNSA. The CDR3 sequence is CASSTRVSQPQHF. The DNA for the CDR3 is TGTGCCAGCAGCACCAGGGTTAGTCAGCCCCAGCATTTT.

This clone occurred a few times. The V gene is TRBV18, the J gene TRBJ1-3, with D perhaps TRBD1 (5 bases). V was cut by 8 bases and J by 0 bases, with 11 bases left in between. The CDR3 has 14 residues. Germline CDR1 reads KGHSH; CDR2 reads LQKENI. The CDR3 nucleotides read TGTGCCAGCCACCGGGACTTCTCTGGAAACACCATATATTTT. Protein: CASHRDFSGNTIYF.

CDR3 in amino acids: CASSEFSLTGGSNTEAFF. The CDR3 DNA sequence: TGTGCCAGCAGTGAATTCTCCCTAACAGGGGGTTCGAACACTGAAGCTTTCTTT. The rearrangement joins TRBV25-1 to TRBJ1-1; 8 bases agree with TRBD1. Germline CDR1 and CDR2: MGHDK and SYGVNS. The trim removed 1 base at V and 1 base at J, leaving 11 bases unmatched. This CDR3 is 18 amino acids long.

The V gene is TRBV5-8, the J gene TRBJ2-5, with TRBD1 matching over 7 bases. In germline, CDR1 is SGHTS, CDR2 YDEGEE. This CDR3 spans 15 amino acids. V shed 5 bases, J shed 4 bases, and the junction held 11 bases outside the gene matches. DNA for the CDR3: TGTGCCAGCAGACATGACAGGGTCAGTGGAGAGACCCAGTACTTC. Amino acid sequence: CASRHDRVSGETQYF. Looking up the rest from reference TRBV5-8 and TRBJ2-5 gives the full variable domain: EAGVTQSPTHLIKTRGQQATLRCSPISGHTSVYWYQQALGLGLQFLLWYDEGEERNRGNFPPRFSGRQFPNYSSELNVNALELEDSALYLCASRHDRVSGETQYFGPGTRLLVL.

The chain carries TRBV5-5 and TRBJ2-7; D gene unclear. Germline CDR1 reads SGHKS; CDR2 reads YYEKEE (reference sequence). The CDR3 totals 14 residues. The ends were cut back, 2 bases at V and 4 bases at J, with 13 bases in the middle. CDR3 DNA sequence: TGTGCCAGCAGCTTCACGGGTCGGCTTTACGAGCAGTACTTC. Translating it yields CASSFTGRLYEQYF.

The chain uses TRBV7-9 and TRBJ1-6, with TRBD1 matching over 8 bases. CDR3 length: 16 amino acids. Looked up from germline, CDR1 is SEHNR and CDR2 is FQNEAQ (reference sequence). Trimming cost V 2 bases and J 6 bases; bases outside gene matches: 6. The CDR3 reads CASSLSVDRVNSPLHF. The CDR3 DNA reads as TGTGCCAGCAGCTTATCCGTGGACAGGGTTAATTCACCCCTCCACTTT.

The V call is TRBV28, the J call TRBJ2-7; 9 nucleotides agree with TRBD2. There are 15 residues in the CDR3. J gave up 1 base and V 4 bases, and 5 bases lay outside the gene matches. Germline V gene sequence: CDR1 MDHEN, CDR2 SYDVKM. CDR3 DNA: TGTGCCAGCAGTTCTAGCGGGAAGCCTTCCTACGAGCAGTACTTC. Translation: CASSSSGKPSYEQYF.